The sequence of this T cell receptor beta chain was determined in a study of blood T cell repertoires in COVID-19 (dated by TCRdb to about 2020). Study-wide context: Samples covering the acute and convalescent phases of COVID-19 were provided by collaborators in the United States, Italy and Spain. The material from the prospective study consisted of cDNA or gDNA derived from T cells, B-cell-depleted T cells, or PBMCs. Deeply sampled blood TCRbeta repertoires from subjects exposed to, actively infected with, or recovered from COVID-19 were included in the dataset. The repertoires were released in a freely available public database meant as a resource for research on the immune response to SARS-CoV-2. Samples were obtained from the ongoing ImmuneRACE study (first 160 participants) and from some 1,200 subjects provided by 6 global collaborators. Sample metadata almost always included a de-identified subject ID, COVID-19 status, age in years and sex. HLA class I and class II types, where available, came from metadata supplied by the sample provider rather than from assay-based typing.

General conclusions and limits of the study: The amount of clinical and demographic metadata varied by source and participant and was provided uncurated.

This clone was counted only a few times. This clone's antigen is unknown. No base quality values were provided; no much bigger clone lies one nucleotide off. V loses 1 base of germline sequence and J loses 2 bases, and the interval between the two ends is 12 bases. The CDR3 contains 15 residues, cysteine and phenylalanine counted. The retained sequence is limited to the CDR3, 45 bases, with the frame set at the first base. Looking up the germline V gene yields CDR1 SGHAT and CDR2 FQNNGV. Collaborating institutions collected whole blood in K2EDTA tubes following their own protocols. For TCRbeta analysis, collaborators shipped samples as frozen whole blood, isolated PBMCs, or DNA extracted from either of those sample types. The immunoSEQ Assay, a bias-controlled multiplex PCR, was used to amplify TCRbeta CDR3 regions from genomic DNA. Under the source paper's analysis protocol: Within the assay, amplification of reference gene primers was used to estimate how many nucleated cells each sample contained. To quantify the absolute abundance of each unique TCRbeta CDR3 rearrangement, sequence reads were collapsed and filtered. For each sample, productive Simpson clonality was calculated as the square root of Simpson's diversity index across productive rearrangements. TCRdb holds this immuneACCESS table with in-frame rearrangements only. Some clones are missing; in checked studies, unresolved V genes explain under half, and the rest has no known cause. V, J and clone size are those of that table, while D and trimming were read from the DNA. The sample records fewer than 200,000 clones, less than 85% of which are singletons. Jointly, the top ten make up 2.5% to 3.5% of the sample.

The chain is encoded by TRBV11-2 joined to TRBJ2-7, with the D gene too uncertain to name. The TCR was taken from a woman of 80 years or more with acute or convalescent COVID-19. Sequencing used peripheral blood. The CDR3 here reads CASSLASGQTYEQYF. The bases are TGTGCCAGCAGCTTAGCGTCTGGGCAGACCTACGAGCAGTACTTC.